The entry that follows covers one T cell receptor beta chain sequence. Its antigen is unknown. Base quality data are lacking; no much larger clone is found one base away. The sample comes from a study of cytomegalovirus exposure and HLA in healthy donors (dated by TCRdb to about 2017). Study-level background: An earlier analysis of several hundred of the donors reported about 250 Gb of sequence data and 120 million or so unique TCR beta sequences from around 200 million T cells. An early release covering roughly 600 HLA-typed donors comprised about 310 gigabases of sequencing data and roughly 86 million unique TCR sequences. Of the 300 to 500 genotyped donors, over 80% were placed in the genetic ancestry cluster associated with self-reported Caucasian donors. The study was designed to test whether signatures of past pathogen exposure could be identified by cataloging public T cell receptors. Using immunosequencing, the study profiled T cell repertoires from 640 or so subjects and related those repertoires to cytomegalovirus serostatus. A separate validation cohort of some 130 different subjects was used in addition to the 666-subject first cohort. To predict cytomegalovirus infection status, the study brought together high-throughput TCR immunosequencing, statistical association of individual TCRs with disease status, and machine learning. In a later analysis, previously published TCR beta repertoires from 500 to 750 donors were re-analyzed and high-resolution HLA genotyping was added so that TCR occurrence patterns could be studied. The later analysis used no new phenotypic data to find candidate immune exposures, relying instead on TCR beta sequences and their occurrence across donors. To decide whether each TCR beta V gene segment behaved as functional or pseudogenic, an earlier analysis of over 500 of the donors relied on high-throughput TCR beta sequencing. Donor age, sex, ethnicity and CMV serostatus were collected together with the repertoire data. Genome-wide SNP genotypes for about three fifths of the 666 donors were used in a later genetic analysis, which treated that subset as a discovery cohort. Every discovery cohort repertoire had been produced on one sequencing platform. HLA typing covered class I and class II loci at four-digit resolution. Typing coverage differed by locus: A, B, C, DRB1 and DQB1 were typed in roughly 629-630 donors, DQA1 in around 500, DPA1 in over 600, and DPB1 in around 490. Because of strong linkage in the cohort, roughly five DR-DQ haplotypes were treated as single units for association and clustering. Among over 350 genotyped donors of the cohort, an average of 235,054 unique TCR beta nucleotide sequences were sequenced per donor, roughly a sixth of them non-productive. The paper as a whole reports these results and caveats: Presence/absence analyses assumed roughly uniform sequencing depth across donors, an assumption that may not hold. The cohort was sequenced for TCR beta chains only, and without alpha or paired-chain data the features that could be detected were limited. The classifier was reported to diagnose cytomegalovirus status with high specificity and sensitivity in both the original and validation cohorts. Three of the identified cytomegalovirus-associated TCR beta chains were confirmed in vitro to be specific for cytomegalovirus antigens. Most TCR sequences were seen in very few donors, while some public TCRs were found in many individuals. A later analysis associated about 18,000 TCR beta sequences with specific HLA alleles at a false discovery rate of 0.05. Compared with equally common non-associated chains, HLA-associated TCR beta chains in a later analysis were more clonally expanded and had lower generation probabilities. A later genetic analysis reported fewer N-insertions in productive TCRs among donors in an Asian-associated ancestry cluster than the roughly 620-donor mean. Most CMV-associated TCR beta chains appeared to be HLA-restricted in a later analysis, and the HLA associations seemed to be driven largely by CMV exposure. The study gave a list of roughly 150 TCR beta chains associated with cytomegalovirus. A later analysis found that TCR association rates varied across HLA loci, with DRB1 alleles showing the most associated TCRs and HLA-C alleles the fewest. A cluster of highly shared sequence variants was judged likely to be a technical artifact of the sequencing pipeline. When HLA alleles, especially DR and DQ, strongly co-occurred, attributing TCR associations to individual alleles was difficult. In a later genetic analysis, a missense DCLRE1C variant was associated with V-gene and J-gene trimming of TCR beta chains, and the association was replicated in an independent cohort. HLA typing was unavailable for some donors at each locus, so association tests used only the typed subset. The authors suggested that the approach could potentially be generalized to other disease states and immunological phenotypes. Linkage disequilibrium might explain the correlated functional status among segregating V segments, but an unknown experimental factor could not be ruled out. Immune exposure information for the cohort was limited to CMV serostatus. The 87-base-pair reads could not distinguish some IMGT-functional V segments, including TRBV6-2 and TRBV6-3, so those segments were excluded. An earlier analysis of 587 of the donors showed that most TCR beta V segments appeared in productive rearrangements either about 87% or about 30% of the time, which broadly matched IMGT annotations. A later analysis reported that several top co-occurrence clusters appeared linked to parvovirus B19, influenza, CMV and Epstein-Barr virus. A further reported finding was that TCR beta sequences accurately predicted the HLA-A and HLA-B alleles for most subjects in the first cohort. The earlier analysis of approximately 540 of the donors excluded some 16 rarely observed V segments, including chromosome 9 orphons, because counts were too low.

The CDR3 holds 15 amino acids from the cysteine to the phenylalanine. The CDR3 DNA has 45 bases and is translated from base 1. From the germline V gene, CDR1 is SGHAT and CDR2 is FQNNGV. Between the V and J ends, shortened by 0 bases and 7 bases respectively, the junction contains 13 bases. The cohort was made up of about 610 healthy bone marrow donors. At the time of sampling, every cohort member was nominally healthy, though immune exposures that went unrecorded were likely present. The donor was CMV seronegative and belonged to the group of several hundred seronegative cohort members. Every donor gave a peripheral blood sample, and the peripheral blood mononuclear cells from that sample were used for TCR beta sequencing. The Qiagen DNeasy Blood Extraction Kit was used to extract genomic DNA from the blood cell samples. Libraries came from the immunoSEQ multiplex PCR assay. The multiplex PCR relied on a mix of 60 forward primers for TCR Vbeta segments and 13 reverse primers for TCR Jbeta segments. The CDR3 region of rearranged TCR beta genes was amplified from genomic DNA with a multiplex PCR assay. Amplified TCR beta libraries were sequenced as 87-base-pair reads on the Illumina HiSeq System. The published analysis was carried out like this. A later analysis counted about 80 million unique TCR beta chains across the approximately 700 repertoires, and approximately 11 million of these chains were shared by at least two donors. A nearest-neighbor algorithm error-corrected the raw reads and collapsed the reads into unique sequences, merging closely related sequences to remove PCR and sequencing errors. V, D and J gene segments were assigned by aligning CDR3 sequences to IMGT reference sequences. Each retained sequence needed at least a six-nucleotide match to both a V gene segment and a J gene segment. A rearrangement counted as productive if the CDR3 had no stop codons and remained in frame with V and J, and every other rearrangement counted as non-productive. Following IMGT convention, CDR3 was defined as the stretch from the second conserved V-encoded cysteine to the conserved J-encoded phenylalanine. In an earlier analysis of 550 to 650 of the donors, sequences lacking an unambiguous match to a single V gene segment were excluded. In an earlier analysis of more than 500 of the donors, a V segment was called functional when productive rearrangements were above 56.7%, and segregating when the standard deviation between donors exceeded 5%. A statistical classification framework was built to diagnose cytomegalovirus status from the catalog of TCR beta chain sequences. V and J gene assignment, in a later analysis, came from comparing TCR nucleotide sequences with IMGT/GENE-DB human TR gene sequences. Using the TCRdist pipeline, a later analysis assigned CDR3 sequences along with most-parsimonious VDJ recombination scenarios. In a later analysis, every TCR beta chain was defined by the combination of its CDR3 amino acid sequence and its V-gene family, and reads without a unique V-gene family were dropped. As a way to deal with suspected cross-contamination and a sequencing artifact, a later analysis dropped roughly 620 nucleotide sequences that were highly shared and had low generation probability. In a later analysis, a clonal expansion index was calculated for each public chain from normalized within-repertoire ranks of inferred template counts. Generation probabilities in a later analysis came from a VDJ recombination model fitted to out-of-frame rearrangements, and those results were checked against IGoR. In a later analysis, TCR-TCR, TCR-HLA and TCR-CMV co-occurrence was scored with hypergeometric tests, and a repertoire-size bias correction was applied to TCR pairs. A later analysis estimated false discovery rates by permuting HLA or CMV assignments 20 times. In a later analysis, co-occurring TCRs were grouped with DBSCAN, and TCRdist sequence similarity was added when clustering was performed within HLA-allele-positive subsets. Repertoires with fewer than 30,000 or more than 120,000 public chains were left out of co-occurrence clustering, as were a handful of repertoires with anomalous nucleotide sharing. TCRdb holds this immuneACCESS table with in-frame rearrangements only. Some clones are missing; in checked studies, unresolved V genes explain under half, and the rest has no known cause. V and J calls and clone size are given by that table; D and trimming were obtained from the DNA. In this sample the table shows more than 100,000 clones, around 61% of which occur a single time. 3% to 4% of the sample comes from the top ten.

The sequence joins TRBV11-2 to TRBJ1-5; TRBD1 could be the D gene, as 6 bases match. Sequencing used PBMCs. This clonotype was sampled from a woman aged 45 to 65 in good health and CMV-seronegative. Read as DNA, the sequence is TGTGCCAGCAGCTTAGATTGGGGCAGGGGACAGCCCCAGCATTTT. The encoded protein is CASSLDWGRGQPQHF.